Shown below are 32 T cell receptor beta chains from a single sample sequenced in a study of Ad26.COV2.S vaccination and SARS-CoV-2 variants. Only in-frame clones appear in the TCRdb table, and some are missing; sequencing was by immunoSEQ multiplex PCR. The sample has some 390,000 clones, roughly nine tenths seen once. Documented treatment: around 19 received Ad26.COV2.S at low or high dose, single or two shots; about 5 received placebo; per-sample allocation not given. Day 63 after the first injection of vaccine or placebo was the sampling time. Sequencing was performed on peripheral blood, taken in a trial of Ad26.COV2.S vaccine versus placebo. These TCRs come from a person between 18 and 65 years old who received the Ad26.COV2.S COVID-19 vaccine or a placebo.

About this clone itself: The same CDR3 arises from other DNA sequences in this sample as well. The CDR3 here is CASSYSQNTEAFF. The DNA for the CDR3 is TGTGCCAGCAGTTACTCCCAGAACACTGAAGCTTTCTTT. The gene calls are TRBV6-5 and TRBJ1-1; D not certain. Trimming removed 0 bases at V and 1 base at J, with 3 bases between. The CDR3 spans 13 residues. Looked up from germline, CDR1 is MNHEY and CDR2 is SVGAGI.

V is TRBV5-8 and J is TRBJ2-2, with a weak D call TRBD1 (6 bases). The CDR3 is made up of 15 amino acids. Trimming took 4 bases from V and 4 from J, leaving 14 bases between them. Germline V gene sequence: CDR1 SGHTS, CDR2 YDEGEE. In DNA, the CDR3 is TGTGCCAGCAGCCGAGGACAGATAATCACCGGGGAGCTGTTTTTT. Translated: CASSRGQIITGELFF.

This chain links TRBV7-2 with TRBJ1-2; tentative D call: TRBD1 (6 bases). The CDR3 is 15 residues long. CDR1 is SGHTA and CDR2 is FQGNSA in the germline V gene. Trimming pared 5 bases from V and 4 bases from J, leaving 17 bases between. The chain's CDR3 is CASSPPGASGYGYTF. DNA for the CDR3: TGTGCCAGCAGCCCCCCAGGGGCCTCGGGCTATGGCTACACCTTC.

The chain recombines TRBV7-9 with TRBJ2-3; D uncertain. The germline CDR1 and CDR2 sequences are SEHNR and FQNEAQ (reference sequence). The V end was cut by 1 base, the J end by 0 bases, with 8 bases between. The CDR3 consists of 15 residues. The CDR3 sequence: CASSLVSGSTDTQYF. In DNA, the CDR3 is TGTGCCAGCAGCTTAGTATCCGGTAGCACAGATACGCAGTATTTT.

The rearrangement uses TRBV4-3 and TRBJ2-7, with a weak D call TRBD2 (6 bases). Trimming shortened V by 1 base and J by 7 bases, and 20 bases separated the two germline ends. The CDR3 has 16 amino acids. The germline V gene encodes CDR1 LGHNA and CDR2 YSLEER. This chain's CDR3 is CASSQGGRTARLEQYF. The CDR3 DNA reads TGCGCCAGCAGCCAAGGGGGGAGGACGGCCCGACTGGAGCAGTACTTC.

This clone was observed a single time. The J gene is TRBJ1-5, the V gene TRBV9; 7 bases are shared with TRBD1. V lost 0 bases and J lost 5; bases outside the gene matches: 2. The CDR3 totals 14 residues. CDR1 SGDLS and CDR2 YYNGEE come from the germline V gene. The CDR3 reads CASSVGQGDQPQHF. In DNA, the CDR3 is TGTGCCAGCAGCGTAGGGCAGGGGGATCAGCCCCAGCATTTT.

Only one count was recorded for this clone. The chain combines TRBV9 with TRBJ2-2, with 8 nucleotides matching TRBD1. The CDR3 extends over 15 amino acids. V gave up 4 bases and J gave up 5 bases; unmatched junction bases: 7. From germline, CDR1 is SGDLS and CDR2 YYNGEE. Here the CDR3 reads CASSPRTGRTGELFF. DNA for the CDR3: TGTGCCAGCAGCCCCCGGACAGGGAGGACCGGGGAGCTGTTTTTT.

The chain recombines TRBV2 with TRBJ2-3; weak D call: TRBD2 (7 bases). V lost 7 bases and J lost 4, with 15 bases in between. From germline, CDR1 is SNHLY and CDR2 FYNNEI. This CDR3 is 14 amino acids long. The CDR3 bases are TGTGCCAGCAATGTCGAGGGGGGGCCAGATACGCAGTATTTT. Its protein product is CASNVEGGPDTQYF.

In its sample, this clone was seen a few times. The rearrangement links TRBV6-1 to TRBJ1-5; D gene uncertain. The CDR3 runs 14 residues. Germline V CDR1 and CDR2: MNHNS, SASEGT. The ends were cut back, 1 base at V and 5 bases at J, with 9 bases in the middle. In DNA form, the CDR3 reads TGTGCCAGCAGTGAAGGGACGGAGGATCAGCCCCAGCATTTT. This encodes CASSEGTEDQPQHF.

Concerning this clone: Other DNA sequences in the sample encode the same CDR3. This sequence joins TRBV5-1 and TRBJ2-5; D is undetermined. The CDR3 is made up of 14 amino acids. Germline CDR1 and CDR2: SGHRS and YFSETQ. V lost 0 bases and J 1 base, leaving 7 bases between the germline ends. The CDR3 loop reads CASSLVGGQETQYF. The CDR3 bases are TGCGCCAGCAGCTTGGTGGGTGGCCAAGAGACCCAGTACTTC.

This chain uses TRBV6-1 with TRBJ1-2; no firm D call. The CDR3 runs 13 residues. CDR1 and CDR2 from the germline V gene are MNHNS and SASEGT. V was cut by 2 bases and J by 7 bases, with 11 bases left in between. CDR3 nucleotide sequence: TGTGCCAGCAGTGAATCTGGGGTAGGTGGCTACACCTTC. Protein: CASSESGVGGYTF.

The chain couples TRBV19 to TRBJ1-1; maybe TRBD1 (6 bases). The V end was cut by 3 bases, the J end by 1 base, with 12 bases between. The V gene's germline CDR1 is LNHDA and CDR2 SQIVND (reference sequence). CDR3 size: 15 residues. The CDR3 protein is CASSILGAGNTEAFF. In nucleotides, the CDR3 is TGTGCCAGTAGTATTCTGGGGGCAGGGAACACTGAAGCTTTCTTT.

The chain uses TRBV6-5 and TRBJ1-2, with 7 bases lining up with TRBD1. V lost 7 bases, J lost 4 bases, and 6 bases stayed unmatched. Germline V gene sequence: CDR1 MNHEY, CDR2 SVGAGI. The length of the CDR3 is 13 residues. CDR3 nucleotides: TGTGCCAGCATTCAGGACAGGATCTATGGCTACACCTTC. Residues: CASIQDRIYGYTF.

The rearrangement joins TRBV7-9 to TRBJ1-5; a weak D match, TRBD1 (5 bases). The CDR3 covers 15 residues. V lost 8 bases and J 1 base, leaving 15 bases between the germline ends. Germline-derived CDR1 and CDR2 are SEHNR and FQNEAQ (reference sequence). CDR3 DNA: TGTGCCAGCGCGTGGGGGGACCAGAGCAATCAGCCCCAGCATTTT. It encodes CASAWGDQSNQPQHF.

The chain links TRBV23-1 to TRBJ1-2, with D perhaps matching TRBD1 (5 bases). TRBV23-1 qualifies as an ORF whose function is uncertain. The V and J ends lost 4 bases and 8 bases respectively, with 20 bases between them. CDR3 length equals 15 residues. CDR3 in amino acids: CASSRTGTVGAGYTF. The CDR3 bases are TGCGCCAGCAGTCGTACCGGGACGGTCGGCGCAGGCTACACCTTC.

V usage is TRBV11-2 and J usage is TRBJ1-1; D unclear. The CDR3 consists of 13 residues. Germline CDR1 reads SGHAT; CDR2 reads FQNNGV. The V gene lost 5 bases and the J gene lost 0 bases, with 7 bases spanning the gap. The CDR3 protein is CASSTRLNTEAFF. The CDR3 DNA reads TGTGCCAGCAGCACCCGTCTGAACACTGAAGCTTTCTTT.

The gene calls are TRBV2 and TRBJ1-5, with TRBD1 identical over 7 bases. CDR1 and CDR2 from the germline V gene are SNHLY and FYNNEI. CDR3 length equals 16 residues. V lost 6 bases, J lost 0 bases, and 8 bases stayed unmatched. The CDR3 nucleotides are TGTGCCAGCAGAAAACAGGGGTTCGATAGCAATCAGCCCCAGCATTTT. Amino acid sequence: CASRKQGFDSNQPQHF.

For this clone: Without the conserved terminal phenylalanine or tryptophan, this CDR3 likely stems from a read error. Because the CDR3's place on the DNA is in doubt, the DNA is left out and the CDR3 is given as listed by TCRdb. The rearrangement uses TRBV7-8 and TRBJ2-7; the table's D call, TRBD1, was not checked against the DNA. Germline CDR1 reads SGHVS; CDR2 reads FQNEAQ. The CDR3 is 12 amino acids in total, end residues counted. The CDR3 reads CASSLCMAPNRS.

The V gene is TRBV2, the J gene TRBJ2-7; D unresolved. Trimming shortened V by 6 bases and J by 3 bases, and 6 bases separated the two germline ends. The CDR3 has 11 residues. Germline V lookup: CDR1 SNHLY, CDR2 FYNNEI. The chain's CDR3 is CASSAIYEQYF. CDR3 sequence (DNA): TGTGCCAGCAGCGCTATCTACGAGCAGTACTTC.

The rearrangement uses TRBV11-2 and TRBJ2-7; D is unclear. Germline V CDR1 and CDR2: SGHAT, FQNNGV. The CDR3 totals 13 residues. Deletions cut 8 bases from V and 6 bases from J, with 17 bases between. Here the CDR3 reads CASQLSPLLEQYF. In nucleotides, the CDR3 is TGTGCCAGCCAGCTTTCACCCCTCCTCGAGCAGTACTTC.

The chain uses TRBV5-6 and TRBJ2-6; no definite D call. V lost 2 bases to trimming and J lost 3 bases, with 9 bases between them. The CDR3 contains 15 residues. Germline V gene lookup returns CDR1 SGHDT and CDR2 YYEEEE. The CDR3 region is CASSFFGHGANVLTF. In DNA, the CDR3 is TGTGCCAGCAGCTTTTTCGGGCATGGGGCCAACGTCCTGACTTTC. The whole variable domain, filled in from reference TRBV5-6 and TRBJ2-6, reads DAGVTQSPTHLIKTRGQQVTLRCSPKSGHDTVSWYQQALGQGPQFIFQYYEEEERQRGNFPDRFSGHQFPNYSSELNVNALLLGDSALYLCASSFFGHGANVLTFGAGSRLTVL.

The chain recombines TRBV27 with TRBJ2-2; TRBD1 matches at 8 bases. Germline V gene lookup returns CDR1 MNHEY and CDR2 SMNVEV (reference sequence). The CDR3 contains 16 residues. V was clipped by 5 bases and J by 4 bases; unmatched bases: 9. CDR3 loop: CASSPSRTGLTGELFF. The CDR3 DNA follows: TGTGCCAGCAGTCCCTCCCGGACAGGGCTCACCGGGGAGCTGTTTTTT.

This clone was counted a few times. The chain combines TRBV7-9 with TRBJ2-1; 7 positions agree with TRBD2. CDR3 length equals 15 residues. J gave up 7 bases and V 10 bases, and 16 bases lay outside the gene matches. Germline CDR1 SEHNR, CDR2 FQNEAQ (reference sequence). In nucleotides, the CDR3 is TGTGCCACTATAAGGGTCCGGGGGGAAGGGAATGAGCAGTTCTTC. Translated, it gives CATIRVRGEGNEQFF.

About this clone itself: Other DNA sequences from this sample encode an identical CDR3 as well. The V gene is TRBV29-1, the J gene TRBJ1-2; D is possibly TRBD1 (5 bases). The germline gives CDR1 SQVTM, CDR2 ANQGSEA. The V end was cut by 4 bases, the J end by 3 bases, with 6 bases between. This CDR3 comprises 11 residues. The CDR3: CSVGGDYGYTF. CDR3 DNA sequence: TGCAGCGTTGGGGGGGACTATGGCTACACCTTC. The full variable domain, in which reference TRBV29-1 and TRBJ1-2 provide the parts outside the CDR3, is SAVISQKPSRDICQRGTSLTIQCQVDSQVTMMFWYRQQPGQSLTLIATANQGSEATYESGFVIDKFPISRPNLTFSTLTVSNMSPEDSSIYLCSVGGDYGYTFGSGTRLTVV.

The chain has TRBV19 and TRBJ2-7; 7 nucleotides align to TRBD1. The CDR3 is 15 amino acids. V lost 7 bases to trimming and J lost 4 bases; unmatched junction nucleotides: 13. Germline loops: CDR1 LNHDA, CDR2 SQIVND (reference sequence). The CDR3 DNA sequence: TGTGCCAGTAAAAGCACCGGGACAGATCCTTACGAGCAGTACTTC. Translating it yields CASKSTGTDPYEQYF.

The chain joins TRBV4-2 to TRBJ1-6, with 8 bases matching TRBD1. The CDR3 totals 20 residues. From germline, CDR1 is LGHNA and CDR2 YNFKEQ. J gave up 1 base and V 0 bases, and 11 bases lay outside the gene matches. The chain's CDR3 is CASSQEEGTGTWSYNSPLHF. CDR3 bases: TGTGCCAGCAGCCAAGAGGAAGGGACAGGAACCTGGTCCTATAATTCACCCCTCCACTTT.

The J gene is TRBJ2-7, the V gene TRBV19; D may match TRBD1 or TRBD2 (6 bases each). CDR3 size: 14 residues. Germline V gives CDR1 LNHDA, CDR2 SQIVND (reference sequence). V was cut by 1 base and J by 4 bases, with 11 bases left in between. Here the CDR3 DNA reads TGTGCCAGTAGTATAGCGGGGGCGTTTTACGAGCAGTACTTC. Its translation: CASSIAGAFYEQYF.

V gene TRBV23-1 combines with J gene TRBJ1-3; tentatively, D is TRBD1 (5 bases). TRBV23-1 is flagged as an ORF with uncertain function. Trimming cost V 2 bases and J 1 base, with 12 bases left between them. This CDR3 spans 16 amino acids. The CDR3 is CASSQTTDKSGNTIYF. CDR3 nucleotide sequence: TGCGCCAGCAGTCAAACCACGGACAAATCTGGAAACACCATATATTTT.

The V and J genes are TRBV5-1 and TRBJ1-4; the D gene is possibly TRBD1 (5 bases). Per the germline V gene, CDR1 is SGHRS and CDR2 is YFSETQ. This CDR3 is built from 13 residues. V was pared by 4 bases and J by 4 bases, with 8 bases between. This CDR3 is CASSPGDNEKLFF. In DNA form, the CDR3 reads TGCGCCAGCAGCCCGGGGGATAATGAAAAACTGTTTTTT.

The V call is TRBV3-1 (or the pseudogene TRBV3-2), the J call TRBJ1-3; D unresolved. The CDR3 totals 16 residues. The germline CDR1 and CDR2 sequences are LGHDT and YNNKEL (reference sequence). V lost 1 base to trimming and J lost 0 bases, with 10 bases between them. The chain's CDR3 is CASSQGYQSSGNTIYF. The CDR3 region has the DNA TGTGCCAGCAGCCAAGGGTACCAGTCCTCTGGAAACACCATATATTTT.

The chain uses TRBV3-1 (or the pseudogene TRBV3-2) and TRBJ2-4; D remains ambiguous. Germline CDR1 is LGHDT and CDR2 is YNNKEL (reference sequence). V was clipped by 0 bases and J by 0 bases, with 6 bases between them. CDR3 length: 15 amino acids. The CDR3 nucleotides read TGTGCCAGCAGCCAAGAGACCTTAGCCAAAAACATTCAGTACTTC. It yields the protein CASSQETLAKNIQYF.

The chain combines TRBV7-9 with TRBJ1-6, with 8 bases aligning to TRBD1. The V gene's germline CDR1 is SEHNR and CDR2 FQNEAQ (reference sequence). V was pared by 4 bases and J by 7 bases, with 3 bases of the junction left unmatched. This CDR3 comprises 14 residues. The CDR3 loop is CASSSQGGNSPLHF. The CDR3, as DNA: TGTGCCAGCAGCTCACAGGGGGGAAATTCACCCCTCCACTTT.